This entry is about one T cell receptor beta chain. These data come from a study of blood T cell repertoires in COVID-19. Study overall: Material from acute and convalescent COVID-19 was sourced from the United States, Italy and Spain. The cDNA or gDNA used as material had been derived from T cells, B-cell-depleted T cells, or PBMCs.

The germline V gene encodes CDR1 ENHRY and CDR2 SYGVKD. The CDR3 sequence is 13 residues long. V lost 5 bases to trimming and J lost 2 bases, with 8 bases between them. Per the study methods: The authors estimated nucleated cell counts from reference gene primer amplification. Measured with immunoSEQ multiplex PCR; TCRdb has only the in-frame clones, and not every one. V and J calls and clone size are those listed in that table; D and trimming were worked out from the DNA. Among approximately 150,000 clones listed, around 76% were seen once. This TCR came from a man in his 60s with acute or convalescent COVID-19. Sequencing used peripheral blood. This chain links TRBV10-3 with TRBJ2-3, with D possibly matching TRBD2 (5 bases). The CDR3 DNA follows: TGTGCCATCAGTTTGAGGGCCACAGATACGCAGTATTTT. Protein product: CAISLRATDTQYF.